This T cell receptor (beta chain) comes out of a study of blood T cell repertoires in COVID-19. Whole-study context: Collection of acute and convalescent COVID-19 samples took place in the United States, Italy and Spain. PBMCs, B-cell-depleted T cells, or T cells were the source of the cDNA or gDNA that made up the material.

The authors' processing: The assay estimated nucleated cells by amplifying reference gene primers. Generated by immunoSEQ multiplex PCR, the TCRdb table keeps only in-frame clones and is missing some. That table is the source of V, J and clone size, and D and trimming were worked out from the DNA. Among over 50,000 clones listed, just over 85% were seen once. The specimen was peripheral blood. The receptor was isolated from a man between 65 and 85 years old with active COVID-19.

This CDR3 is CASSRIAGEKLFF. CDR3 DNA sequence: TGTGCCAGCAGCCGTATAGCGGGTGAAAAACTGTTTTTT. The chain combines TRBV11-3 with TRBJ1-4; D unclear. Trimming cost V 5 bases and J 7 bases, with 11 bases left between them. This CDR3 is built from 13 residues. Germline values: CDR1 SGHNT, CDR2 YENEEA.